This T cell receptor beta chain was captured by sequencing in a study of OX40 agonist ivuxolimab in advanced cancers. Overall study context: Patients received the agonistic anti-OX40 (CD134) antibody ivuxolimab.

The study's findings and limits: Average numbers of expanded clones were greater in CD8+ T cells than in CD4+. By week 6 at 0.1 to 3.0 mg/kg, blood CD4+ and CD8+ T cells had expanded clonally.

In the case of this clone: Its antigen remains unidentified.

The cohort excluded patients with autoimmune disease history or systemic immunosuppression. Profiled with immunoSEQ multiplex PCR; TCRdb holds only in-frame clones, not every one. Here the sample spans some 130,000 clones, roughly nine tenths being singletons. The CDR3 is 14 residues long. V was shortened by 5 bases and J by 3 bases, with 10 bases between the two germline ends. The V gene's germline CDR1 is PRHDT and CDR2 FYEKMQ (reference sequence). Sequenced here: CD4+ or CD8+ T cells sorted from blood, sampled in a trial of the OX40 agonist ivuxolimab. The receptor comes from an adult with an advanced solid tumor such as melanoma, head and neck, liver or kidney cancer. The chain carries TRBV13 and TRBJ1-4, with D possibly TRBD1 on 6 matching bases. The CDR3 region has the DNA TGTGCCAGCAGCCCACAGGGTCCTAATGAAAAACTGTTTTTT. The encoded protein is CASSPQGPNEKLFF.